Below are 10 T cell receptor beta chains sequenced from a single sample in a study of CD8 T cells in ankylosing spondylitis. TCRdb reanalysed the 5' RACE reads using MiXCR and keeps one entry per CDR3 protein. This sample has around 340,000 distinct CDR3 sequences; roughly 22% occur once, and the top ten carry roughly 13%. Sequenced input: blood, either unsorted or a sorted T cell fraction (not recorded which). The receptors were gathered from a male donor with ankylosing spondylitis or in good health (not recorded which).

This chain links TRBV7-9 with TRBJ2-3; 7 bases are shared with TRBD2. The V and J ends lost 5 bases and 4 bases, in that order; junction bases with no gene match: 3. This CDR3 contains 13 residues. Germline V CDR1 and CDR2: SEHNR, FQNEAQ (reference sequence). DNA for the CDR3: TGTGCCAGCAGCCCAGCGGGGTCAGATACGCAGTATTTT. Its translation: CASSPAGSDTQYF.

This clonotype was observed a handful of times. The rearrangement joins TRBV25-1 to TRBJ2-7; no reliable D call. The V gene lost 3 bases and the J gene lost 0 bases, with 9 bases spanning the gap. Germline values: CDR1 MGHDK, CDR2 SYGVNS. This CDR3 has 14 amino acids. CDR3 nucleotides: TGTGCCAGCAGTGATTCAAGGGACTCCTACGAGCAGTACTTC. Amino acids: CASSDSRDSYEQYF.

This clonotype was observed a single time. V gene TRBV28 combines with J gene TRBJ2-3; the match to TRBD2 covers 9 bases. Germline V CDR1 and CDR2: MDHEN, SYDVKM. The ends lost 1 base at V and 3 bases at J; junction bases unmatched: 5. The CDR3 extends over 16 amino acids. CDR3 residues: CASSLLAGARTDTQYF. The CDR3, as DNA: TGTGCCAGCAGTTTATTAGCGGGGGCCAGGACAGATACGCAGTATTTT.

The J gene is TRBJ2-3, the V gene TRBV6-5; perhaps D is TRBD1 or TRBD2 (5 bases each). The CDR3 runs 16 residues. Germline V CDR1 and CDR2: MNHEY, SVGAGI. V lost 4 bases to trimming and J lost 4 bases, with 18 bases between them. The CDR3 DNA follows: TGTGCCAGCAGTTCGTTTCCGGGACCTGAGGCAGATACGCAGTATTTT. It translates to CASSSFPGPEADTQYF.

CDR3 in DNA: TGTGCCAGTAGTATTATCGGGGATAGTTCGTACGAGCAGTACTTC. It specifies CASSIIGDSSYEQYF. The chain recombines TRBV19 with TRBJ2-7, with D perhaps matching TRBD2 (5 bases). CDR1 and CDR2 from the germline V gene are LNHDA and SQIVND (reference sequence). Trimming took off 3 bases at V and 4 bases at J, with 16 bases between the two ends. This CDR3 comprises 15 residues.

This chain links TRBV9 with TRBJ2-2; the D gene is possibly TRBD2 (6 bases). Trimming took off 3 bases at V and 4 bases at J, with 16 bases between the two ends. This CDR3 contains 16 residues. Germline CDR1 and CDR2: SGDLS and YYNGEE. The CDR3 loop reads CASSEQYGGITGELFF. CDR3 bases: TGTGCCAGCAGCGAACAGTACGGGGGAATCACCGGGGAGCTGTTTTTT.

The chain is built from TRBV27 and TRBJ2-7, with 11 bases aligning to TRBD1. Germline trimming cut 4 bases from V and 7 bases from J; bases unmatched to any gene: 6. The germline V gene has CDR1 MNHEY and CDR2 SMNVEV (reference sequence). The CDR3 contains 14 residues. CDR3 in amino acids: CASSSGTGGQEQYF. The CDR3 region has the DNA TGTGCCAGCAGTTCCGGGACAGGGGGGCAGGAGCAGTACTTC.

This chain links TRBV9 with TRBJ2-5; TRBD2 matches at 9 bases. Germline V gene sequence: CDR1 SGDLS, CDR2 YYNGEE. Trimming cost V 3 bases and J 1 base; bases outside gene matches: 7. The length of the CDR3 is 16 residues. The CDR3 nucleotides read TGTGCCAGCAGCGCGGCGCGGGGGGGCTTCCAAGAGACCCAGTACTTC. Protein sequence: CASSAARGGFQETQYF.

This clonotype was counted ten times or more. This sequence joins TRBV29-1 and TRBJ2-5; 9 nucleotides line up with TRBD1. The CDR3 has 17 residues. Unmatched junction bases numbered 17, after V lost 7 bases and J lost 2 bases. The germline gives CDR1 SQVTM, CDR2 ANQGSEA. CDR3 nucleotides: TGCAGCGCCCCAAGGACAGGGGAAGACCCCCTTCAAGAGACCCAGTACTTC. This translates into CSAPRTGEDPLQETQYF.

This clonotype showed up just a few times. The chain uses TRBV12-3 or TRBV12-4 and TRBJ2-2; D call uncertain. The CDR3 is made up of 15 amino acids. V was pared by 2 bases and J by 1 base, with 8 bases between. The CDR3 sequence: CASSLWTENTGELFF. CDR3 bases: TGTGCCAGCAGTTTATGGACGGAGAACACCGGGGAGCTGTTTTTT.